A single sample gave rise to the 29 T cell receptor beta chains below, sequenced in a study of T cell changes during pregnancy in multiple sclerosis. TCRdb's table, derived via immunoSEQ multiplex PCR, lists solely in-frame clones and lacks some. This table has tens of thousands of clones, about 90% appearing once. Here the sequenced sample was CD4+ T cells from peripheral blood mononuclear cells, taken after pregnancy. These receptor sequences come from a female donor with multiple sclerosis, enrolled in a pregnancy study.

This clone was detected once. The rearrangement joins TRBV27 to TRBJ1-1; 7 bases map to TRBD1. J was trimmed by 4 bases and V by 6 bases; bases with no gene match: 5. The CDR3 loop spans 13 amino acids. In germline, CDR1 is MNHEY, CDR2 SMNVEV (reference sequence). The CDR3 spells CASRPTGRTEAFF. The CDR3 nucleotides are TGTGCCAGCAGACCGACAGGGCGCACTGAAGCTTTCTTT.

The J gene is TRBJ2-7, the V gene TRBV19, with 8 nucleotides matching TRBD2. J lost 3 bases, V lost 8 bases, and 6 bases had no gene match. CDR3 length equals 13 residues. CDR1 LNHDA and CDR2 SQIVND come from the germline V gene (reference sequence). CDR3: CASCRAGGYEQYF. CDR3 sequence (DNA): TGTGCCAGTTGTAGGGCGGGGGGCTACGAGCAGTACTTC.

The chain links TRBV5-4 to TRBJ2-1; TRBD1 aligns across 7 bases. Germline loops: CDR1 SGHNT, CDR2 YYREEE (reference sequence). The CDR3 loop spans 15 amino acids. The junction had 9 bases not matched to a gene; V was cut back by 2 bases and J by 7 bases. The CDR3 nucleotides read TGTGCCAGCAGCTTAGTAGGGGGCGCGGTAAATGAGCAGTTCTTC. It codes for CASSLVGGAVNEQFF.

This rearrangement joins TRBV15 to TRBJ2-2; weak D call: TRBD2 (5 bases). This CDR3 comprises 16 residues. Trimming removed 0 bases from V and 4 bases from J, with 12 bases in between. Germline lookup yields CDR1 LNHNV and CDR2 YYDKDF (reference sequence). The CDR3 nucleotides read TGTGCCACCAGCAGAGAGAAGGGCGCGGGCACCGGGGAGCTGTTTTTT. Translation gives CATSREKGAGTGELFF.

The J gene is TRBJ2-3, the V gene TRBV5-4, with 8 bases aligning to TRBD2. V lost 4 bases, J lost 0 bases, and 4 bases stayed unmatched. Germline V gene sequence: CDR1 SGHNT, CDR2 YYREEE (reference sequence). The CDR3 covers 15 residues. CDR3 coding DNA: TGTGCCAGCAGCCGCGGGGGGACTAGCACAGATACGCAGTATTTT. It specifies CASSRGGTSTDTQYF. Variable domain in full (rest from reference TRBV5-4 and TRBJ2-3): ETGVTQSPTHLIKTRGQQVTLRCSSQSGHNTVSWYQQALGQGPQFIFQYYREEENGRGNFPPRFSGLQFPNYSSELNVNALELDDSALYLCASSRGGTSTDTQYFGPGTRLTVL.

The chain has TRBV9 and TRBJ2-1, with D tentatively TRBD2 (6 bases). Trimming pared 1 base from V and 2 bases from J, leaving 13 bases between. The CDR3 covers 16 residues. CDR1 is SGDLS and CDR2 is YYNGEE in the germline V gene. For the CDR3, the DNA is TGTGCCAGCAGCGTAAGGGCGGGACCAACCTACAATGAGCAGTTCTTC. Translation gives CASSVRAGPTYNEQFF. The whole variable domain, remainder taken from reference TRBV9 and TRBJ2-1, is DSGVTQTPKHLITATGQRVTLRCSPRSGDLSVYWYQQSLDQGLQFLIQYYNGEERAKGNILERFSAQQFPDLHSELNLSSLELGDSALYFCASSVRAGPTYNEQFFGPGTRLTVL.

V is TRBV5-6 and J is TRBJ2-1; D remains ambiguous. From germline, CDR1 is SGHDT and CDR2 YYEEEE. The CDR3 loop spans 12 amino acids. Trimming removed 6 bases from V and 2 bases from J, with 6 bases in between. CDR3 in amino acids: CASKQTYNEQFF. CDR3 nucleotide sequence: TGTGCCAGCAAACAGACCTACAATGAGCAGTTCTTC.

The genes are TRBV19 and TRBJ2-5; D perhaps matches TRBD1 (7 bases). Germline V gene sequence: CDR1 LNHDA, CDR2 SQIVND (reference sequence). The V gene lost 5 bases and the J gene lost 3 bases, with 13 bases spanning the gap. The CDR3 is 14 residues long. CDR3 sequence reads: CASSFQGGEETQYF. DNA for the CDR3: TGTGCCAGTAGTTTTCAGGGGGGCGAAGAGACCCAGTACTTC.

V and J are TRBV7-2 and TRBJ2-4, with D tentatively TRBD2 (7 bases). V gave up 10 bases and J gave up 7 bases, with 17 bases separating them. CDR1 SGHTA and CDR2 FQGNSA come from the germline V gene. The CDR3 runs to 13 residues. The chain's CDR3 is CATRKGGGNIQYF. DNA for the CDR3: TGTGCCACCCGGAAGGGGGGAGGGAACATTCAGTACTTC.

The V call is TRBV5-1, the J call TRBJ2-3; TRBD2 agrees at 12 bases. V shed 0 bases and J 2 bases; nucleotides not matched to a gene: 7. The CDR3 has 18 residues. In germline, CDR1 is SGHRS, CDR2 YFSETQ. This CDR3 reads CASSLELTSGGLTDTQYF. DNA of the CDR3: TGCGCCAGCAGCTTGGAATTGACTAGCGGGGGACTCACAGATACGCAGTATTTT.

V and J are TRBV7-2 and TRBJ1-5; D is unresolved. The CDR3 is 14 amino acids. Trimming pared 2 bases from V and 1 base from J, leaving 6 bases between. CDR1 is SGHTA and CDR2 is FQGNSA in the germline V gene. DNA for the CDR3: TGTGCCAGCAGCTTACCAGGAAGCAATCAGCCCCAGCATTTT. It yields the protein CASSLPGSNQPQHF.

V and J are TRBV9 and TRBJ2-2; the match to TRBD2 covers 11 bases. Germline V lookup: CDR1 SGDLS, CDR2 YYNGEE. The CDR3 runs 16 residues. With 2 bases clipped from V and 1 base from J, the junction kept 1 base outside the gene matches. DNA for the CDR3: TGTGCCAGCAGCGTCACTAGCGGGGGGAACACCGGGGAGCTGTTTTTT. Its translation is CASSVTSGGNTGELFF.

Only one count was recorded for this clone. The CDR3 spells CASSWAGAGEKLFF. CDR3 DNA: TGTGCCAGCAGTTGGGCGGGGGCCGGTGAAAAACTGTTTTTT. The chain has TRBV6-1 and TRBJ1-4; a possible D gene is TRBD1 (6 bases). Between the trimmed V and J ends, which lost 5 bases and 7 bases, there was a span of 14 bases. Germline V CDR1 and CDR2: MNHNS, SASEGT. The CDR3 totals 14 residues.

The chain carries TRBV7-3 and TRBJ2-7; 9 bases line up with TRBD1. This CDR3 is built from 15 residues. Germline loops: CDR1 SGHTA, CDR2 FQGTGA. J gave up 7 bases and V 5 bases, and 12 bases lay outside the gene matches. Here the CDR3 reads CASSAQGALLREQYF. In nucleotides, the CDR3 is TGTGCCAGCAGCGCACAGGGGGCCCTGCTAAGGGAGCAGTACTTC. Filled out from reference TRBV7-3 and TRBJ2-7, the complete variable domain reads GAGVSQTPSNKVTEKGKYVELRCDPISGHTALYWYRQSLGQGPEFLIYFQGTGAADDSGLPNDRFFAVRPEGSVSTLKIQRTERGDSAVYLCASSAQGALLREQYFGPGTRLTVT.

The chain recombines TRBV16 with TRBJ1-1, with TRBD1 identical over 8 bases. Germline V gene data show CDR1 as KGHSY and CDR2 as FQNENV. CDR3 length: 14 residues. The junction had 4 bases not matched to a gene; V was cut back by 4 bases and J by 3 bases. CDR3 nucleotide sequence: TGTGCCAGCAGCCGTACAGGGGGAGACACTGAAGCTTTCTTT. It codes for CASSRTGGDTEAFF.

This chain uses TRBV5-1 with TRBJ1-6; 9 nucleotides align to TRBD1. Germline V gives CDR1 SGHRS, CDR2 YFSETQ. The CDR3 has 15 residues. The V segment lost 3 bases and the J segment 7 bases; nucleotides outside the gene matches: 5. The CDR3 is CASSSTGQGNSPLHF. CDR3 sequence (DNA): TGCGCCAGCAGCTCCACGGGACAGGGAAATTCACCCCTCCACTTT.

The chain links TRBV19 to TRBJ1-5; D uncertain. This CDR3 is built from 16 residues. CDR1 is LNHDA, CDR2 SQIVND, per germline (reference sequence). Trimming took off 3 bases at V and 1 base at J, with 13 bases between the two ends. The CDR3 sequence: CASSIWGAGSNQPQHF. The CDR3 nucleotides read TGTGCCAGTAGTATCTGGGGAGCTGGGAGCAATCAGCCCCAGCATTTT.

The CDR3 coding sequence is TGTGCCAGCCAATTCACAGGGTCTGGCTCCTACGAGCAGTACTTC. Translating gives CASQFTGSGSYEQYF. The chain links TRBV19 to TRBJ2-7; tentative D call: TRBD1 (6 bases). CDR1 and CDR2 (germline): LNHDA, SQIVND (reference sequence). The CDR3 is 15 residues long. Trimming took 9 bases from V and 0 from J, leaving 18 bases between them.

The rearrangement uses TRBV6-5 and TRBJ1-2, with a weak D call TRBD1 (5 bases). The CDR3 is 14 amino acids. V lost 7 bases to trimming and J lost 1 base, with 13 bases between them. Per the germline V gene, CDR1 is MNHEY and CDR2 is SVGAGI. This chain's CDR3 is CASTPGGNNYGYTF. The CDR3 DNA reads TGTGCCAGCACCCCGGGGGGGAATAACTATGGCTACACCTTC.

The gene calls are TRBV4-1 and TRBJ1-1; possibly TRBD1 for D (5 bases). V was cut by 0 bases and J by 4 bases, with 12 bases left in between. Germline V gives CDR1 MGHRA, CDR2 YSYEKL. The CDR3 has 15 residues. The CDR3 bases are TGCGCCAGCAGCCAAGATGGAGGGGTGGGCACTGAAGCTTTCTTT. This sequence encodes CASSQDGGVGTEAFF.

The rearrangement links TRBV6-5 to TRBJ2-1; TRBD2 agrees at 8 bases. Germline trimming cut 8 bases from V and 9 bases from J; bases unmatched to any gene: 15. Germline CDR1 and CDR2: MNHEY and SVGAGI. The CDR3 is 15 amino acids. This CDR3 reads CASGPTGGPSPEQFF. The CDR3, as DNA: TGTGCCAGCGGTCCGACGGGGGGGCCGTCCCCTGAGCAGTTCTTC.

The chain employs TRBV11-1 and TRBJ1-1, with TRBD1 matching over 8 bases. J gave up 4 bases and V 3 bases, and 1 base lay outside the gene matches. The CDR3 covers 13 residues. Germline CDR1 reads SGHAT; CDR2 reads FQDESV (reference sequence). CDR3 sequence: CASSLDRATEAFF. DNA for the CDR3: TGTGCCAGCAGCTTGGACAGGGCCACTGAAGCTTTCTTT. Supplemented by reference TRBV11-1 and TRBJ1-1, the full variable domain reads EAEVAQSPRYKITEKSQAVAFWCDPISGHATLYWYRQILGQGPELLVQFQDESVVDDSQLPKDRFSAERLKGVDSTLKIQPAELGDSAMYLCASSLDRATEAFFGQGTRLTVV.

V usage is TRBV14 and J usage is TRBJ1-1, with D unclear. Germline V gives CDR1 SGHDN, CDR2 FVKESK. The CDR3 sequence is 13 residues long. The CDR3 DNA reads as TGTGCAACCTCCCTGGGCATGAACACTGAAGCTTTCTTT. Its protein is CATSLGMNTEAFF.

The chain combines TRBV7-9 with TRBJ2-1, with 9 bases fitting TRBD2. V gave up 5 bases and J gave up 5 bases; unmatched junction bases: 7. The CDR3 is 15 amino acids. Germline values: CDR1 SEHNR, CDR2 FQNEAQ (reference sequence). In DNA form, the CDR3 reads TGTGCCAGCAGCCGCCCGAGCGGGGGGCACAATGAGCAGTTCTTC. This encodes CASSRPSGGHNEQFF.

The sample holds one count of this clone. This sequence joins TRBV5-6 and TRBJ2-7, with TRBD2 matching over 11 bases. This CDR3 region has 15 residues. CDR1 SGHDT and CDR2 YYEEEE come from the germline V gene. Germline trimming cut 3 bases from V and 4 bases from J; bases unmatched to any gene: 6. The CDR3 DNA reads as TGTGCCAGCAGCTCCCTAGCGGGGGGCCGATACGAGCAGTACTTC. It is translated as CASSSLAGGRYEQYF.

This rearrangement joins TRBV25-1 to TRBJ1-1; weak D call: TRBD1 (5 bases). This CDR3 region has 12 residues. V lost 4 bases, J lost 11 bases, and 14 bases lay in between. Germline CDR1 and CDR2: MGHDK and SYGVNS. CDR3 sequence (DNA): TGTGCCAGCAGTGCGCAGGGTCCGGAGGCTTTCTTT. It yields the protein CASSAQGPEAFF.

This clone is a singleton in its sample. The rearrangement uses TRBV7-2 and TRBJ1-2; D is perhaps TRBD1 (5 bases). CDR3 size: 14 residues. Trimming removed 5 bases at V and 5 bases at J, with 15 bases between. CDR1 and CDR2 from the germline V gene are SGHTA and FQGNSA. The CDR3 sequence is CASSIQAALYGYTF. CDR3 DNA: TGTGCCAGCAGCATACAGGCGGCCCTGTATGGCTACACCTTC.

This chain joins TRBV10-3 and TRBJ1-3; D not certain. The CDR3 runs to 15 residues. Germline V gene lookup returns CDR1 ENHRY and CDR2 SYGVKD. Trimming pared 6 bases from V and 0 bases from J, leaving 12 bases between. CDR3 DNA sequence: TGTGCCATCAGGGTCAGTGGGAGCTCTGGAAACACCATATATTTT. Its translation: CAIRVSGSSGNTIYF.

The chain carries TRBV13 and TRBJ2-3; 13 bases fit TRBD2. The CDR3 is 19 residues long. Germline lookup yields CDR1 PRHDT and CDR2 FYEKMQ (reference sequence). J lost 0 bases, V lost 2 bases, and 8 bases had no gene match. As DNA, the CDR3 is TGTGCCAGCAGCTTAAGGCGACTAGCGGGGGGACCTAGCACAGATACGCAGTATTTT. Its translation is CASSLRRLAGGPSTDTQYF.